A selection of T cell receptor beta chains follows, all from one sample in a study of T cells in Graves' hyperthyroidism and ophthalmopathy. TCRdb called the multiplex PCR reads again in MiXCR, with one record for every CDR3 protein. There are about 700,000 distinct CDR3 sequences in the sample; 12% to 15% occur only once, and roughly 10% lies in the top ten. The sequenced sample consisted of blood. Receptors were obtained from a woman aged 18 to 35 with Graves' hyperthyroidism. CDR3s include the opening cysteine and the closing phenylalanine or tryptophan. A D gene is named only where the DNA matches it firmly. Expanded clones get a size class; other rows say once, few or many, or leave the size out.

clone_size j_call d_call v_call cdr3_nt cdr3_aa
few TRBJ1-4 NA TRBV10-3 TGTGCCATCAGTGAGGAGGACCGGGATAAACTGTTTTTT CAISEEDRDKLFF
many TRBJ1-1 NA TRBV9 TGTGCCAGCACCCCGGGGGGGAAGAACACTGAAGCTTTCTTT CASTPGGKNTEAFF
few TRBJ1-2 NA TRBV3-1 TGTGCCAGCAGCCCTCGAAGTTCCTATGGCTACACCTTC CASSPRSSYGYTF
many TRBJ2-1 NA TRBV28 TGTGCCAGCTTAGGTGGTGGGAGGGAGCAGTTCTTC CASLGGGREQFF
NA TRBJ2-6 NA TRBV9 TGTGCCAGCTCTCCCCGAGGTAGGGCTGGGGCCAACGTCCTGACTTTC CASSPRGRAGANVLTF
many TRBJ1-1 NA TRBV10-3 TGTGCCATCGGTCCAGGGCAGACTGAAGCTTTCTTT CAIGPGQTEAFF
many TRBJ2-7 NA TRBV10-3 TGTGCCATCAGTGACCCGATAGACCGCGCCGTACCCTCCTACGAGCAGTACTTC CAISDPIDRAVPSYEQYF
few TRBJ1-4 TRBD1 TRBV20-1 TGCAGTGCTAGAGCGACAGGGGGGGGGGCCAACGAAAAACTGTTTTTT CSARATGGGANEKLFF
many TRBJ2-1 TRBD2 TRBV24-1 TGTGCCACCAGTGATCGGAGGACTAGACCGAATGAGCAGTTCTTC CATSDRRTRPNEQFF
NA TRBJ1-3 NA TRBV10-2 TGCGCCAGCAGACCAGGGGCGGCTGGAAACACCATATATTTT CASRPGAAGNTIYF
many TRBJ2-7 TRBD1 TRBV3-1 TGTGCCAGCAGCCAGGGACAGGGCGGGATGTGGGGGCAGTACTTC CASSQGQGGMWGQYF
NA TRBJ1-5 NA TRBV19 TGTGCCAGTAGGGTACAGGGTCGGGATCAGCCCCAGCATTTT CASRVQGRDQPQHF
many TRBJ2-7 NA TRBV12-3/TRBV12-4 TGTGCCAGCAGTTTCGACAGGAGCCCCTACGAGCAGTACTTC CASSFDRSPYEQYF
many TRBJ2-7 NA TRBV29-1 TGCAGCGTTGTAACAGACCTACAGGAGCAGTACTTC CSVVTDLQEQYF
many TRBJ2-7 NA TRBV6-1 TGTGCCAGCAGTGATCTTGGCGGGATACCCGAGCAGTACTTC CASSDLGGIPEQYF
many TRBJ2-7 TRBD1 TRBV20-1 TGCAGTGCTAGAGATACCGGACAGGGACTTGACGAGCAGTACTTC CSARDTGQGLDEQYF
NA TRBJ1-6 NA TRBV7-3 TGTGCCAGCAGCTTAACAGGGGCGGATTCACCCCTCCACTTT CASSLTGADSPLHF
few TRBJ2-7 NA TRBV5-6 TGTGCCAGCAGCTTGGTGTTGGGGCCGAGGGGTTACGAGCAGTACTTC CASSLVLGPRGYEQYF
many TRBJ2-7 NA TRBV27 TGTGCCAGCCGGAGGGGCTACGAGCAGTACTTC CASRRGYEQYF
NA TRBJ2-7 TRBD1 TRBV6-5 TGTGCCAGCAGTTATGGACAGGGGGCGCGCGAGCAGTACTTC CASSYGQGAREQYF
NA TRBJ2-1 TRBD2 TRBV18 TGTGCCAGCTCACGAAGCTATGTTAGCGGGGCCTCCTACAATGAGCAGTTCTTC CASSRSYVSGASYNEQFF
once TRBJ1-4 NA TRBV7-3 TGTGCCAGCAGCTTAATCCCGGACTATAATGAAAAACTGTTTTTT CASSLIPDYNEKLFF
NA TRBJ1-2 NA TRBV7-2 TGTGCCAGCAGGCGCCGGGCCGAGAACTATGGCTACACCTTC CASRRRAENYGYTF
many TRBJ2-1 TRBD2 TRBV20-1 TGCAGTGCTAGCATTGCCTTTCTAGCGGGAGGCCTTGTTGAGCAGTTCTTC CSASIAFLAGGLVEQFF
few TRBJ2-1 NA TRBV7-2 TGTGCCAGCAGCCGAAAATCATCTTTTGGAGTCTCCTACAATGAGCAGTTCTTC CASSRKSSFGVSYNEQFF
many TRBJ2-7 TRBD2 TRBV28 TGTGCCAGCAGTTTCCCCGGGGTCTCGCGGGAGGAACCCTACGAGCAGTACTTC CASSFPGVSREEPYEQYF
many TRBJ2-7 TRBD1 TRBV6-1 TGTGCCAGCAGTGAAGCGCTCGGGGTCCAGGGGGCGGAAGAGCAGTACTTC CASSEALGVQGAEEQYF
NA TRBJ1-4 NA TRBV19 TGTGCCAGTAGTATAGGCCGGTGGACTAATGAAAAACTGTTTTTT CASSIGRWTNEKLFF
few TRBJ2-3 NA TRBV20-1 TGCAGTGCTAGAGATAGCGGACAGGGCACAGATACGCAGTATTTT CSARDSGQGTDTQYF
many TRBJ2-7 NA TRBV7-2 TGTGCCAGCAGCCAAAACCAGGGATTCCTAACCTACGAGCAGTACTTC CASSQNQGFLTYEQYF
many TRBJ1-1 NA TRBV29-1 TGCAGCACCAGGGGCGGATCGGACACTGAAGCTTTCTTT CSTRGGSDTEAFF
NA TRBJ2-7 NA TRBV19 TGTGCCAGTAGTTCCCTGCATGGGGCCTACGAGCAGTACTTC CASSSLHGAYEQYF
NA TRBJ1-6 NA TRBV20-1 TGCAGTGCTATTCGGGGAAATTCACCCCTCCACTTT CSAIRGNSPLHF
NA TRBJ2-7 TRBD1 TRBV6-1 TGTGCCAGCAGCCTTGGGACAGGACGGACCTACGAGCAGTACTTC CASSLGTGRTYEQYF
many TRBJ1-1 NA TRBV4-1 TGCGCCAGCAGGCCGATCGGACGAGAAAACACTGAAGCTTTCTTT CASRPIGRENTEAFF
many TRBJ2-5 TRBD1 TRBV15 TGTGCCACCAGCCGGGACAGGGGACCCCAAGAGACCCAGTACTTC CATSRDRGPQETQYF
many TRBJ2-7 NA TRBV4-1 TGCGCCAGCAGCCAAGAAAGCCCGCCTTCCTACGAGCAGTACTTC CASSQESPPSYEQYF
many TRBJ2-3 TRBD2 TRBV7-8 TGTGCCAGCAGCACGGGGGGACTAGCGACCACAGATACGCAGTATTTT CASSTGGLATTDTQYF
many TRBJ1-1 NA TRBV28 TGTGCCAGCAGTTCCGTCGGACAGAACACTGAAGCTTTCTTT CASSSVGQNTEAFF
many TRBJ2-1 NA TRBV5-1 TGCGCCAGCTCCGGACCGGAGTACAATGAGCAGTTCTTC CASSGPEYNEQFF
many TRBJ2-1 TRBD1 TRBV11-2 TGTGCCACGGGACAGGGAGGCAATGAGCAGTTCTTC CATGQGGNEQFF
many TRBJ1-2 NA TRBV13 TGTGCCAGCAGCTTGCCGGGAGGGGATGGCTACACCTTC CASSLPGGDGYTF
NA TRBJ2-1 TRBD1 TRBV6-1 TGTGCCAGCAGCTTTACCCGGGACAGTATTAATGAGCAGTTCTTC CASSFTRDSINEQFF
few TRBJ2-5 NA TRBV20-1 TGCAGTGCTAGAGATGTGGGGGGATTGGGGACCCAGTACTTC CSARDVGGLGTQYF
many TRBJ2-7 TRBD1 TRBV12-3/TRBV12-4 TGTGCCAGCAGTCCTTTTGAGGGGGCCTCCTACGAGCAGTACTTC CASSPFEGASYEQYF
many TRBJ2-3 NA TRBV30 TGTGCCTGGAGTGTACATTGGGTCCTTACAGATACGCAGTATTTT CAWSVHWVLTDTQYF
few TRBJ2-1 TRBD2 TRBV18 TGTGCCAGCTCACGTACTACTAGCGGGAGGATTTACAATGAGCAGTTCTTC CASSRTTSGRIYNEQFF
many TRBJ1-5 TRBD1 TRBV12-3/TRBV12-4 TGTGCCAGCAGTTCCCGGGACAGGGTTGTCGTCAGCAATCAGCCCCAGCATTTT CASSSRDRVVVSNQPQHF
few TRBJ1-3 NA TRBV13 TGTGCCAGCAGCCCTATTCGAAACTCTGGAAACACCATATATTTT CASSPIRNSGNTIYF